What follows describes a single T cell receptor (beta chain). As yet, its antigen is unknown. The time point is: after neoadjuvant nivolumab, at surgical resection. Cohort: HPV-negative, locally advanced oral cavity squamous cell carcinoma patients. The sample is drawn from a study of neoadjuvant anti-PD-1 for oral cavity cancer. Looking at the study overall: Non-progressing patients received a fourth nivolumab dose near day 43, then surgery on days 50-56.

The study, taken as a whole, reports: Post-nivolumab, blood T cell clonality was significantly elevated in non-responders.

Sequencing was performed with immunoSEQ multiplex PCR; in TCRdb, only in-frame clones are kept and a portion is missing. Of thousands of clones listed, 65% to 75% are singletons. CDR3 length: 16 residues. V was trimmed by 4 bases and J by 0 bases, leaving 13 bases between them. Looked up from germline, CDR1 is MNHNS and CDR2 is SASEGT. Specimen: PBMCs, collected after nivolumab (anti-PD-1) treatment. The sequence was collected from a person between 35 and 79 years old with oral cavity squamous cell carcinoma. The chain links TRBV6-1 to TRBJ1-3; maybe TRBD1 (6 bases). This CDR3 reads CASSVKGQSSGNTIYF. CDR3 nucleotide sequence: TGTGCCAGCAGTGTCAAAGGACAGTCCTCTGGAAACACCATATATTTT.